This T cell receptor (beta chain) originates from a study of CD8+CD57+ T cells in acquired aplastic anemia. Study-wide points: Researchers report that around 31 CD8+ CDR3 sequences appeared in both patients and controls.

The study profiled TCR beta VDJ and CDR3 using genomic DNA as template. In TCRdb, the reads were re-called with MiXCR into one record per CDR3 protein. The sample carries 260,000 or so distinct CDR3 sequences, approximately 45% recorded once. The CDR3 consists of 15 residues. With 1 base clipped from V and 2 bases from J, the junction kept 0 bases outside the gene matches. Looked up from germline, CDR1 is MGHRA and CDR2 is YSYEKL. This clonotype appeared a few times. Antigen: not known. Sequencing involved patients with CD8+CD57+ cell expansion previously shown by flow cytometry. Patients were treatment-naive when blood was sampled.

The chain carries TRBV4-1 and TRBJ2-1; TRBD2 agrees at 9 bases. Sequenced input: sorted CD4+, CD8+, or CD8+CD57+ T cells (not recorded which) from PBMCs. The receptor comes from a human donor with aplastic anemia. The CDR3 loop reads CASSQGLAAYNEQFF. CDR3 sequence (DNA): TGCGCCAGCAGCCAAGGACTAGCGGCCTACAATGAGCAGTTCTTC.